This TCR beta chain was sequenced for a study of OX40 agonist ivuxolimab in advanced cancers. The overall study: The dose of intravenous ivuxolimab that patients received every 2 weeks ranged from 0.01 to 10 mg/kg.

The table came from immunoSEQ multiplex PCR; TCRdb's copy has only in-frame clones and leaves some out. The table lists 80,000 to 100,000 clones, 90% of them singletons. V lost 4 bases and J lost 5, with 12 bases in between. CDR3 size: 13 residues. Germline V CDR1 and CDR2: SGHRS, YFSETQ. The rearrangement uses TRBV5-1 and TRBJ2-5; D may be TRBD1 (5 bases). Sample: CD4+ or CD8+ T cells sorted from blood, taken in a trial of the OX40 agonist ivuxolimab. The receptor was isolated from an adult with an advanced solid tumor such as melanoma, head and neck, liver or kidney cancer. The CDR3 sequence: CASSGAPAETQYF. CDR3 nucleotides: TGCGCCAGCAGCGGGGCCCCAGCCGAGACCCAGTACTTC.